This TCR beta chain was recovered during a study of cytomegalovirus exposure and HLA in healthy donors. The study's findings and limits: A later analysis found TCR association rates differed by HLA locus, highest for DRB1 and lowest for HLA-C. Presence/absence analyses assumed roughly uniform sequencing depth across donors, which may not hold. It is likely that the observed cluster of highly shared sequence variants was a sequencing artifact. The study designated about 160 TCR beta chains cytomegalovirus-associated.

The CDR3 is 15 residues long. Trimming cost V 8 bases and J 7 bases, with 21 bases left between them. Germline CDR1 reads MDHEN; CDR2 reads SYDVKM. Note on this clone: Its antigen is still unknown.

PCR primers comprised 60 Vbeta and 13 Jbeta primers. Profiling relied on immunoSEQ multiplex PCR, and the TCRdb table lists in-frame clones only, not all of them. The repertoire consists of tens of thousands of clones, with 55% to 65% occurring once and the leading ten covering about 15%. The rearrangement uses TRBV28 and TRBJ2-1; possibly TRBD2 for D (6 bases). Sequenced sample: PBMCs. This TCR came from a woman aged 40 to 50 in good health and CMV-seropositive. CDR3 in DNA: TGTGCCAGCCGGGTGGGACTCCACGATTTTAATGAGCAGTTCTTC. This gives the protein CASRVGLHDFNEQFF.